Following are 2 T cell receptor beta chains from one sample sequenced in a study of cytomegalovirus exposure and HLA in healthy donors. 13 Jbeta primers and 60 Vbeta primers were used for the PCR. Repertoires were generated with immunoSEQ multiplex PCR, while TCRdb's copy carries only in-frame clones and drops some. This table holds fewer than 250,000 clones, more than 75% found once. The specimen was PBMCs. These TCRs come from a human donor in good health.

The chain couples TRBV19 to TRBJ1-5; D remains ambiguous. Trimming pared 8 bases from V and 5 bases from J, leaving 10 bases between. The CDR3 spans 12 residues. Germline values: CDR1 LNHDA, CDR2 SQIVND (reference sequence). DNA of the CDR3: TGTGCCAGTCCTCCCTTTGATCAGCCCCAGCATTTT. This codes for CASPPFDQPQHF.

The chain joins TRBV5-1 to TRBJ2-7; TRBD2 matches at 7 bases. CDR3 length: 16 amino acids. The germline CDR1 and CDR2 sequences are SGHRS and YFSETQ. After removal of 0 bases from V and 1 base from J, the junction contained 7 bases not matched to a gene. CDR3 region: CASSLVWREPSYEQYF. The CDR3 DNA follows: TGCGCCAGCAGCTTGGTGTGGCGGGAGCCTTCCTACGAGCAGTACTTC. Variable domain in full (rest from reference TRBV5-1 and TRBJ2-7): KAGVTQTPRYLIKTRGQQVTLSCSPISGHRSVSWYQQTPGQGLQFLFEYFSETQRNKGNFPGRFSGRQFSNSRSEMNVSTLELGDSALYLCASSLVWREPSYEQYFGPGTRLTVT.